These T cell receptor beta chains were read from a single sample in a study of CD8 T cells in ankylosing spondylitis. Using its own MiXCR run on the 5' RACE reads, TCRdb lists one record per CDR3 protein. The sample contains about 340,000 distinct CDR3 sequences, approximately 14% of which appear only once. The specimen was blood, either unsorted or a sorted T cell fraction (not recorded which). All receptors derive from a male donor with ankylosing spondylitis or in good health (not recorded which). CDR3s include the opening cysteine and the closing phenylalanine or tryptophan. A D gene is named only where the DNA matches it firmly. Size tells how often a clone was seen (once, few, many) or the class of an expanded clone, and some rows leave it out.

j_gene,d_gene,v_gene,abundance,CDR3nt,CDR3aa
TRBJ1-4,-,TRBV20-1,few,TGCAGTGCTAGGAAAGGGGGACTGTTTTTT,CSARKGGLFF
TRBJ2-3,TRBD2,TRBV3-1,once,TGTGCCAGCAGCCAAGAACTAGCGGGCCGCACAGATACGCAGTATTTT,CASSQELAGRTDTQYF
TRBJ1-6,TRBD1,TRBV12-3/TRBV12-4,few,TGTGCCAGCAGTCTCCTACAGGGGACAAAATTGAGTTCACCCCTCCACTTT,CASSLLQGTKLSSPLHF
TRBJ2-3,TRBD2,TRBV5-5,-,TGTGCCAGCAGCTTGATCAGCGGGAGGACAGATACGCAGTATTTT,CASSLISGRTDTQYF
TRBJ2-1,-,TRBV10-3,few,TGTGCCATCAGTATTCGGGGGTATGAGCAGTTCTTC,CAISIRGYEQFF
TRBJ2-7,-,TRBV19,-,TGTGCCAGTAGTACCCGATGGGGCCCCTACGAGCAGTACTTC,CASSTRWGPYEQYF
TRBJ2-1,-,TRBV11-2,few,TGTGCCAGCAGCTTAGTACGGCTGACGGGAGCTTACAATGAGCAGTTCTTC,CASSLVRLTGAYNEQFF
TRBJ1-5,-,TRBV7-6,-,TGTGCCAGCAGCTTAGCTACCGGCGCGGCCCAGCATTTT,CASSLATGAAQHF
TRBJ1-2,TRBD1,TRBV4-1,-,TGCGCCAGCAGCCAAGATGGGACAGATTATGGCTACACCTTC,CASSQDGTDYGYTF
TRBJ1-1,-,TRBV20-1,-,TGCAGTGCTAGAGTGGTGAGTGCTGAGAACACTGAAGCTTTCTTT,CSARVVSAENTEAFF
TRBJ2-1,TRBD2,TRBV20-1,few,TGCAGTGCCGCAGCCGGGACTAGCGGGACAAATGAGCAGTTCTTC,CSAAAGTSGTNEQFF
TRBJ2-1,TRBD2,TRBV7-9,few,TGTGCCAGCAGCTTAGATTCGGGGGGGACTTACAATGAGCAGTTCTTC,CASSLDSGGTYNEQFF
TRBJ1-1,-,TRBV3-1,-,TGTGCCAGCAGCCAGGGGAGGGCCAGCACTGAAGCTTTCTTT,CASSQGRASTEAFF
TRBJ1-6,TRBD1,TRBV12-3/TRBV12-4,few,TGTGCCAGCAGCATGGACAGGATTTCACCCCTCCACTTT,CASSMDRISPLHF
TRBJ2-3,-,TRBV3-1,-,TGTGCCAGCGCGAGTATAGATACGCAGTATTTT,CASASIDTQYF
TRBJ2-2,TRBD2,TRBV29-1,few,TGCAGCGTTGAAGGGGCGGGGGGGTGGAACACCGGGGAGCTGTTTTTT,CSVEGAGGWNTGELFF
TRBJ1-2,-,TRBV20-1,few,TGCAGTGCTAGATCAGGGTTAGATGGCTACACCTTC,CSARSGLDGYTF
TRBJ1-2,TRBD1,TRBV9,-,TGTGCCAGCAGCGTAGAAGGTAGGGGGCTTCGAGGCTACACCTTC,CASSVEGRGLRGYTF
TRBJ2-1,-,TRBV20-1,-,TGCAGTGCTAGAGGGGAGGTGAGACTAACCTACAATGAGCAGTTCTTC,CSARGEVRLTYNEQFF
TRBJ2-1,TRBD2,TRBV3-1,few,TGTGCCACTAGCGGGCGGTACAATGAGCAGTTCTTC,CATSGRYNEQFF
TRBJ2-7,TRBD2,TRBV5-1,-,TGCGCCAGCAGCTTGGAGCTAGCGGGGGCCTCCTACGAGCAGTACTTC,CASSLELAGASYEQYF
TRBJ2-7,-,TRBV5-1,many,TGCGCCAGCAGCCAGCGGATCTACTTC,CASSQRIYF
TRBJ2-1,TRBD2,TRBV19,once,TGTGCCAGTACCCTCCTCGGGGGGGCAAATGAGCAGTTCTTC,CASTLLGGANEQFF
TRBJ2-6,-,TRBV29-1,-,TGCAGCGTTGGCAGTGGGGCCAACGTCCTGACTTTC,CSVGSGANVLTF
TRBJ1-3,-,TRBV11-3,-,TGTGCCAGCAGCAAAGATCTCTCTGGAAACACCATATATTTT,CASSKDLSGNTIYF
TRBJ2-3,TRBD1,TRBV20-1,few,TGCAGCCTCACGCGACAGGGGGTTGGAGATACGCAGTATTTT,CSLTRQGVGDTQYF
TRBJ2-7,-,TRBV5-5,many,TGTGCCAGCAGCCCCTACTTGACAGGAGGGCAGTACGAGCAGTACTTC,CASSPYLTGGQYEQYF
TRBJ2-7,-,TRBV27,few,TGTGCCAGCAGTCCTACCGACGGATCCTACGAGCAGTACTTC,CASSPTDGSYEQYF
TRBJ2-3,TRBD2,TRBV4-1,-,TGCGCCAGCAGCCAAGGCCAAGCGGGGGGCACAGATACGCAGTATTTT,CASSQGQAGGTDTQYF
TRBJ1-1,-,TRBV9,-,TGTGCCAGCAGCGTAGTGGGAGGAGTCTTGAACACTGAAGCTTTCTTT,CASSVVGGVLNTEAFF
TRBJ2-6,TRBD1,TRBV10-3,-,TGTGACATCAGTGGACAGGGGGGGTCCTCTGGGGCCAACGTCCTGACTTTC,CDISGQGGSSGANVLTF
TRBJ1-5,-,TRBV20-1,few,TGCAGTGCTAGCGAGAGATTAGGTCAGCCCCAGCATTTT,CSASERLGQPQHF
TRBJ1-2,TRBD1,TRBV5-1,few,TGCGCCAGCAGCTTGGGGGGACAGTTAACCACTAACTATGGCTACACCTTC,CASSLGGQLTTNYGYTF
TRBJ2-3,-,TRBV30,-,TGTGCCTGGAGCGTTCGAAACGCAGATACGCAGTATTTT,CAWSVRNADTQYF
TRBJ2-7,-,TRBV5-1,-,TGCGCCAGCAGCTTTTACCACAGGGATTACGAGCAGTACTTC,CASSFYHRDYEQYF
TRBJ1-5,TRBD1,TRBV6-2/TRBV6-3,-,TGTGCCAGCAGTTACGGACGAAAACAGGGGAAACAGCCCCAGCATTTT,CASSYGRKQGKQPQHF
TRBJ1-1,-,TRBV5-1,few,TGCGCCAGCAGCTTGGTTTGGACAGAAGAAGCTTTCTTT,CASSLVWTEEAFF
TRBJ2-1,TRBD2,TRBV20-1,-,TGCAGTGCTGGGGGGCTAGCGGGCCGATCCTACAATGAGCAGTTCTTC,CSAGGLAGRSYNEQFF
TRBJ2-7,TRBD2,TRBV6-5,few,TGTGCCAGCAGTAACGAAGGGACTAGCTACGAGCAGTACTTC,CASSNEGTSYEQYF
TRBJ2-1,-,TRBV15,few,TGTGCCACCAGCAAGGTAAAGCCAAGCTATGAGCAGTTCTTC,CATSKVKPSYEQFF
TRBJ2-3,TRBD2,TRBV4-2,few,TGTGCCAGCAGCCCCAGCGGGAGCCAAGCAGATACGCAGTATTTT,CASSPSGSQADTQYF
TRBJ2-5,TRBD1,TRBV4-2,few,TGTGCCAGCAGCCAATCTACGGGACAGGCGGGAGAGACCCAGTACTTC,CASSQSTGQAGETQYF
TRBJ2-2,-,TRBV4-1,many,TGCGCCAGCAGCCAAGACCGCGGTTCCTTTTTCACCGGGGAGCTGTTTTTT,CASSQDRGSFFTGELFF
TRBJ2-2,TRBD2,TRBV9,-,TGTGCCAGCAGCGGGGGACTAGCGGACACCGGGGAGCTGTTTTTT,CASSGGLADTGELFF